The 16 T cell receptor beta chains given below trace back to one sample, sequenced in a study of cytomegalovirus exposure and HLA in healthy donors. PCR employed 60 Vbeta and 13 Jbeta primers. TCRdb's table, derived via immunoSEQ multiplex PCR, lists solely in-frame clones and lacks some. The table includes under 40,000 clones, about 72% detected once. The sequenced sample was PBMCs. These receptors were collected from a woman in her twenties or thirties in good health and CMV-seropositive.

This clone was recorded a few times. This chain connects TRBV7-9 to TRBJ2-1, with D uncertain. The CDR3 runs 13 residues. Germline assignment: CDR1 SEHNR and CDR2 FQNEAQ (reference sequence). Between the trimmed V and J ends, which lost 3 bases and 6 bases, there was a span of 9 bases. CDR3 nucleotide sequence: TGTGCCAGCAGCTTGACTCCTAGCAATGAGCAGTTCTTC. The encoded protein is CASSLTPSNEQFF.

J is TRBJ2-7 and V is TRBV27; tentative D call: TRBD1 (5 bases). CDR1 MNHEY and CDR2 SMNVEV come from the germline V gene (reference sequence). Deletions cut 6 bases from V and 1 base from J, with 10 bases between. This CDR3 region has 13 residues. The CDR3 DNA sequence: TGTGCCAGCAGAAAACAGGAGTCCTACGAGCAGTACTTC. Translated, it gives CASRKQESYEQYF.

The CDR3 nucleotides are TGCGCCAGCAGCACCGGGACAGGGGCCCTCCAAGAGACCCAGTACTTC. Amino acid sequence: CASSTGTGALQETQYF. The rearrangement links TRBV5-1 to TRBJ2-7; 10 nucleotides align to TRBD1. The J call may be wrong; the DNA end is better matched by TRBJ2-5. Per germline, CDR1 SGHRS and CDR2 YFSETQ. This CDR3 has 16 residues.

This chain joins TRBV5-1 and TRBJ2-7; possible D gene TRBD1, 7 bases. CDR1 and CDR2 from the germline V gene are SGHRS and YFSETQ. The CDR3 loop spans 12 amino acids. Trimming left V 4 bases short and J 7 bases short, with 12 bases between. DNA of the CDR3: TGCGCCAGCAGCAGGACAGGAGGGGAGCAGTACTTC. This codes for CASSRTGGEQYF.

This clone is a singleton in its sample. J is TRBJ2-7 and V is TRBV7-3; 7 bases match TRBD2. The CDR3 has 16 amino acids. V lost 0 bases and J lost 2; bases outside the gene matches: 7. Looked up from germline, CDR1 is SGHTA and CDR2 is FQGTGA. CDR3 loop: CASSLTWEGTTYEQYF. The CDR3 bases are TGTGCCAGCAGCTTAACCTGGGAGGGGACTACCTACGAGCAGTACTTC.

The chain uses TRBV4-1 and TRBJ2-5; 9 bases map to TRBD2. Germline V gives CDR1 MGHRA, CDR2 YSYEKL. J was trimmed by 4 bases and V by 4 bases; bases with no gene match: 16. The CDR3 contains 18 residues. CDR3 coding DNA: TGCGCCAGCAGCCGAGATCGTGGCATAGCGGGAGTCCTAGAGACCCAGTACTTC. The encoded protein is CASSRDRGIAGVLETQYF.

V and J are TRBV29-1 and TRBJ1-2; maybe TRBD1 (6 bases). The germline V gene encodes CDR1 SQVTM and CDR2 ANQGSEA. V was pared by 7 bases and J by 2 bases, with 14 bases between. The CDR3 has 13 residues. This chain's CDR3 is CSAWTDRNYGYTF. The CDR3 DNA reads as TGCAGCGCCTGGACAGACCGCAACTATGGCTACACCTTC.

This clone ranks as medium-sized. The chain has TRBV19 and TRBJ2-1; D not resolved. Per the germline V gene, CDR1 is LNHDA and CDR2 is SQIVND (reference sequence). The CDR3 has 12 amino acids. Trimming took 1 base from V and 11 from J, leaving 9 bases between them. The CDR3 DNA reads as TGTGCCAGTAGTATAGTTGACAAACAGCAGTTCTTC. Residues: CASSIVDKQQFF.

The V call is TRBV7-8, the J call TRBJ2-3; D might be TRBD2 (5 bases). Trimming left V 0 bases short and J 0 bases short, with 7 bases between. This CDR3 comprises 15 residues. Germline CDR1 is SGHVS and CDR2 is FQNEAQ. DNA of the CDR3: TGTGCCAGCAGCTTAGCCTGGACTAGCACAGATACGCAGTATTTT. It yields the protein CASSLAWTSTDTQYF.

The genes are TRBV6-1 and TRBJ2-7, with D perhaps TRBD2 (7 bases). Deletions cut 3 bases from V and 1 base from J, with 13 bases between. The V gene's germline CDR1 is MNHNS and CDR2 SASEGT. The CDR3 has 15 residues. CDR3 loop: CASSESGEGSYEQYF. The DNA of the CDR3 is TGTGCCAGCAGTGAGTCAGGGGAGGGTTCCTACGAGCAGTACTTC.

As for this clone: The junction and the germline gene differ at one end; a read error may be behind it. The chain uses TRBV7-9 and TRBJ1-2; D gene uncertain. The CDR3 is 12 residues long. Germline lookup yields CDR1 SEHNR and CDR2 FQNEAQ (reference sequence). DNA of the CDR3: TGTTCCAGCACTACGGCTTTGGAGGGCTACACCTTC. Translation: CSSTTALEGYTF.

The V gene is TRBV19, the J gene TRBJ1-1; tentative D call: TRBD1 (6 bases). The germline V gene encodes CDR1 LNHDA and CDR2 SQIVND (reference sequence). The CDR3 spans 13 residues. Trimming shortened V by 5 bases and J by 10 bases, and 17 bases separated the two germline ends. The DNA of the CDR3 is TGTGCCAGTAGTCCGGGTGGGGGCCTAGGAGCTTTCTTT. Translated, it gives CASSPGGGLGAFF.

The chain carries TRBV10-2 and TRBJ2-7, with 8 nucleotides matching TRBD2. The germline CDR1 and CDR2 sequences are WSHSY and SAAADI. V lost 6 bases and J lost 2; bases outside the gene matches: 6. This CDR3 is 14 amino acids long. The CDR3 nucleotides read TGCGCCAGCAGCGGGACTAGTCAAGCCTACGAGCAGTACTTC. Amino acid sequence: CASSGTSQAYEQYF.

CDR3 amino acids: CASSSSCGAFF. DNA of the CDR3: TGTGCCAGCAGCAGCTCCTGCGGGGCTTTCTTT. The chain couples TRBV25-1 to TRBJ1-1, with no clear D. The CDR3 spans 11 residues. Germline V gene sequence: CDR1 MGHDK, CDR2 SYGVNS. V was clipped by 6 bases and J by 11 bases, with 13 bases between them. Full variable domain (missing parts from reference TRBV25-1 and TRBJ1-1): EADIYQTPRYLVIGTGKKITLECSQTMGHDKMYWYQQDPGMELHLIHYSYGVNSTEKGDLSSESTVSRIRTEHFPLTLESARPSHTSQYLCASSSSCGAFFGQGTRLTVV.

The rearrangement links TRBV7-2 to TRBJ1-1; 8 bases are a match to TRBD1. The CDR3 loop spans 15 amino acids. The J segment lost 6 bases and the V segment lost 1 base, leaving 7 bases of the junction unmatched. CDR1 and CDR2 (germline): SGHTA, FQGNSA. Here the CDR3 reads CASSLEGQGRAEAFF. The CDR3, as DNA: TGTGCCAGCAGCTTAGAAGGACAGGGTCGAGCTGAAGCTTTCTTT. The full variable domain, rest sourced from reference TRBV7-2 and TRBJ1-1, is GAGVSQSPSNKVTEKGKDVELRCDPISGHTALYWYRQSLGQGLEFLIYFQGNSAPDKSGLPSDRFSAERTGGSVSTLTIQRTQQEDSAVYLCASSLEGQGRAEAFFGQGTRLTVV.

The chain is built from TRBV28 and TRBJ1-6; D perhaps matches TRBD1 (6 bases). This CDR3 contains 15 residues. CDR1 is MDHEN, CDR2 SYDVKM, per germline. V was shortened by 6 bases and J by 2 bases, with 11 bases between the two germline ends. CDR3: CASRLEGAYNSPLHF. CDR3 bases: TGTGCCAGCAGATTAGAGGGGGCCTATAATTCACCCCTCCACTTT.